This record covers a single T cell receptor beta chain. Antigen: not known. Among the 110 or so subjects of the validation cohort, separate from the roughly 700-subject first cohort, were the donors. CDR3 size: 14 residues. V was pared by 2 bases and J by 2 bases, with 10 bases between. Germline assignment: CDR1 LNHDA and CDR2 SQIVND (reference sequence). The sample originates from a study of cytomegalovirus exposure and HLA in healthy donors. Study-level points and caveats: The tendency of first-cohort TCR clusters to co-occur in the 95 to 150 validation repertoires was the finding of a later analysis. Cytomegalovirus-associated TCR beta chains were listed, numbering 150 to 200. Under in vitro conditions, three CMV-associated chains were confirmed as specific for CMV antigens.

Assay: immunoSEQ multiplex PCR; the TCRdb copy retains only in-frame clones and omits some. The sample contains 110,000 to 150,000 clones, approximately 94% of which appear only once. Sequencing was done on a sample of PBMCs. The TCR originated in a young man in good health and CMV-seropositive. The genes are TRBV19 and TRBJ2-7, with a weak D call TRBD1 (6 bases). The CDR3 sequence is CASSIRDTAYEQYF. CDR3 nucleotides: TGTGCCAGTAGTATACGGGACACCGCCTACGAGCAGTACTTC. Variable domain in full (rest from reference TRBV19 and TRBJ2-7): DGGITQSPKYLFRKEGQNVTLSCEQNLNHDAMYWYRQDPGQGLRLIYYSQIVNDFQKGDIAEGYSVSREKKESFPLTVTSAQKNPTAFYLCASSIRDTAYEQYFGPGTRLTVT.